The present T cell receptor beta chain was sequenced within a study of shared clonotypes between healthy human individuals. The study enrolled healthy HIV-negative adults without recent acute infections or vaccinations as donors. Remarks on this clone: Sequence at one end of the junction differs from germline and may be a read error.

Profiled with immunoSEQ multiplex PCR; TCRdb holds only in-frame clones, not every one. In the table there are under 550,000 clones, about 95% of which are singletons. Germline-derived CDR1 and CDR2 are MNHEY and SVGAGI. The CDR3 runs to 14 residues. The V and J genes are TRBV6-5 and TRBJ2-5; the match to TRBD1 covers 7 bases. The clonotype comes from a woman under 40 in good health. Sequenced sample: naive CD4+ T cells sorted from blood. Stated subset: CD45RA+ positively selected. The CDR3 reads CAISESGTEETQYF. CDR3 sequence (DNA): TGTGCCATCAGTGAGTCCGGGACAGAAGAGACCCAGTACTTC.